Each of the 9 T cell receptor beta chains below was sequenced from the same sample in a study of shared clonotypes between healthy human individuals. Naive-designated CD8 cells lacked CD45RO, were positively enriched for CCR7, and omitted terminally differentiated effector memory CD45RA+ cells. Sequencing used immunoSEQ multiplex PCR; TCRdb keeps in-frame clones, though not all of them. The sample contains 550,000 to 650,000 clones, 95% to 97% of which appear only once. What was sequenced was naive CD8+ T cells sorted from blood. The receptors originated from a woman between 25 and 40 years old in good health.

CDR3 bases: TGTGCCAGTAGTATAACATCGGGCCGCTTCTCCTACAATGAGCAGTTCTTC. Amino acids: CASSITSGRFSYNEQFF. The rearrangement joins TRBV19 to TRBJ2-1; the D is unclear. CDR3 size: 17 residues. Germline V gene lookup returns CDR1 LNHDA and CDR2 SQIVND (reference sequence). V dropped 2 bases and J dropped 0 bases, with 14 bases sitting between them.

The rearrangement uses TRBV6-5 and TRBJ1-2; a weak D match, TRBD1 (5 bases). Trimming removed 2 bases at V and 5 bases at J, with 15 bases between. This CDR3 is 15 amino acids long. Germline V CDR1 and CDR2: MNHEY, SVGAGI. The CDR3 here is CASSYGVGGQYGYTF. As DNA, the CDR3 is TGTGCCAGCAGTTACGGGGTGGGCGGACAATATGGCTACACCTTC.

To note about this clone: No DNA is shown, since the ends of the CDR3 on it are uncertain; the CDR3 is the one TCRdb lists. The chain's CDR3 is CASSSRALWQPQHF. The V gene is TRBV28, the J gene TRBJ1-5. The CDR3 is 14 amino acids in total, end residues counted. Per the germline V gene, CDR1 is MDHEN and CDR2 is SYDVKM.

This clone was seen a single time. This sequence joins TRBV7-8 and TRBJ2-1; D is tentatively TRBD1 or TRBD2 (5 bases each). The CDR3 totals 15 residues. The ends were cut back, 5 bases at V and 2 bases at J, with 13 bases in the middle. CDR1 is SGHVS and CDR2 is FQNEAQ in the germline V gene. The CDR3 here is CASSHSGTAYNEQFF. CDR3 sequence (DNA): TGTGCCAGCAGCCACTCCGGGACGGCCTACAATGAGCAGTTCTTC.

The chain joins TRBV4-1 to TRBJ1-1, with unresolved D. Germline V gene data show CDR1 as MGHRA and CDR2 as YSYEKL. The V end lost 2 bases, the J end lost 9 bases, and 7 bases lay between the germline ends. This CDR3 is built from 11 residues. CDR3 amino acids: CASSQSRQAFF. CDR3 sequence (DNA): TGCGCCAGCAGCCAAAGTCGACAAGCTTTCTTT.

Concerning this clone: The identical CDR3 is also encoded by other nucleotide sequences in the sample. The V gene is TRBV5-5, the J gene TRBJ1-1; D gene uncertain. Germline CDR1 reads SGHKS; CDR2 reads YYEKEE (reference sequence). The ends were cut back, 0 bases at V and 0 bases at J, with 3 bases in the middle. The CDR3 runs to 13 residues. CDR3 loop: CASSLDVNTEAFF. CDR3 bases: TGTGCCAGCAGCTTGGATGTGAACACTGAAGCTTTCTTT.

Concerning this clone: The same CDR3 is also encoded by other DNA sequences in this sample. The V and J genes are TRBV10-2 and TRBJ2-1, with 10 bases fitting TRBD2. V gave up 4 bases and J gave up 4 bases; unmatched junction bases: 4. The CDR3 length is 15 residues. Germline CDR1 reads WSHSY; CDR2 reads SAAADI. CDR3 sequence (DNA): TGCGCCAGCAGTGTTGGGACTAGCGCTTACAATGAGCAGTTCTTC. Its translation: CASSVGTSAYNEQFF.

CDR3 in DNA: TGTGCCAGCAGCCCCGGACTAGCCTCCAACACCGGGGAGCTGTTTTTT. This encodes CASSPGLASNTGELFF. V gene TRBV13 combines with J gene TRBJ2-2, with 8 positions matching TRBD2. There are 16 residues in the CDR3. Trimming removed 5 bases from V and 2 bases from J; junction bases left unmatched: 7. CDR1 PRHDT and CDR2 FYEKMQ come from the germline V gene (reference sequence). The complete variable domain, with remaining parts taken from reference TRBV13 and TRBJ2-2, reads AAGVIQSPRHLIKEKRETATLKCYPIPRHDTVYWYQQGPGQDPQFLISFYEKMQSDKGSIPDRFSAQQFSDYHSELNMSSLELGDSALYFCASSPGLASNTGELFFGEGSRLTVL.

The chain is built from TRBV6-1 and TRBJ2-7; 7 bases match TRBD2. The CDR3 extends over 15 amino acids. CDR1 and CDR2 (germline): MNHNS, SASEGT. V was pared by 5 bases and J by 5 bases, with 12 bases of the junction left unmatched. CDR3 in amino acids: CASSPSGNHPHEQYF. The CDR3 coding sequence is TGTGCCAGCAGTCCTAGCGGCAACCACCCCCACGAGCAGTACTTC.